The 20 T cell receptor beta chains in this list originate from one sample, sequenced in a study of persistence of HIV-infected CD4 T cells (dated by TCRdb to 2019 to 2021). The immunoSEQ hsTCRB assay version 4 in survey mode was used to sequence TCRbeta repertoires from genomic DNA. TCRdb provides this immuneACCESS table in a form limited to in-frame rearrangements. Some clones are lacking; in checked studies, under half of them reflect an unresolved V gene, and why the rest are absent is not known. The sample data list roughly 28,000 clones, and around 73% of these were observed just once. The ten most abundant clones make up roughly 0.8% of the sample. These receptors' targets are unknown. Reading the label with the study, this specimen's treatment or condition is: suppressive antiretroviral therapy. Lysates of CMV-infected fibroblasts at about 11 ug/mL were used to stimulate the cells. Nonresponding CD40L-negative CD69-negative CD45RO-high memory CD4+ T cells were sorted as memory populations depleted of antigen-responding cells.

Specimen: CD4+ T cells sorted from PBMCs after roughly 20-hour stimulation, collected from a patient who received antiretroviral therapy. Sample cell subset or site, as interpreted from the label and publication: CD40L-CD69- CD45RO-high memory CD4 T cells not responding to CMV lysate. Source of these receptors: an adult woman with HIV who was CMV-seropositive.

The chain is built from TRBV5-5 and TRBJ2-7, with D perhaps matching TRBD1 (6 bases). V was shortened by 2 bases and J by 3 bases, with 18 bases between the two germline ends. CDR1 is SGHKS and CDR2 is YYEKEE in the germline V gene (reference sequence). This CDR3 has 16 amino acids. The CDR3 DNA is TGTGCCAGCAGCTTTAGACAGGCAGGAGTCTTCTACGAGCAGTACTTC. It encodes CASSFRQAGVFYEQYF.

V and J are TRBV12-3 or TRBV12-4 and TRBJ1-2; the D is unclear. Trimming left V 2 bases short and J 4 bases short, with 8 bases between. The CDR3 is 13 residues long. This CDR3 is CASSLQYSYGYTF. CDR3 nucleotide sequence: TGTGCCAGCAGTTTACAGTACAGCTATGGCTACACCTTC.

The sample holds a few counts of this clone. The chain carries TRBV6-5 and TRBJ2-7, with a weak D call TRBD2 (5 bases). This CDR3 has 14 residues. The V gene lost 5 bases and the J gene lost 4 bases, with 15 bases spanning the gap. Germline V gives CDR1 MNHEY, CDR2 SVGAGI. The CDR3 is CASSTGFAWYEQYF. The CDR3 DNA follows: TGTGCCAGCAGTACGGGATTTGCTTGGTACGAGCAGTACTTC.

The chain joins TRBV2 to TRBJ1-1, with no clear D. The ends were cut back, 7 bases at V and 4 bases at J, with 16 bases in the middle. Germline V gives CDR1 SNHLY, CDR2 FYNNEI. This CDR3 has 14 residues. As DNA, the CDR3 is TGTGCCAGCATCTTAGGAGGCAGTACCACTGAAGCTTTCTTT. Its translation: CASILGGSTTEAFF.

J is TRBJ1-1 and V is TRBV6-5; D is perhaps TRBD1 (5 bases). V shed 6 bases and J shed 6 bases, with 14 bases lying between them. Per germline, CDR1 MNHEY and CDR2 SVGAGI. CDR3 length equals 13 residues. CDR3 residues: CASRDTPGPEAFF. The CDR3 DNA reads TGTGCCAGCAGGGACACCCCGGGCCCTGAAGCTTTCTTT.

The V and J genes are TRBV6-5 and TRBJ1-2; D ambiguous. The V gene's germline CDR1 is MNHEY and CDR2 SVGAGI. The CDR3 is made up of 11 amino acids. V shed 7 bases and J shed 4 bases, with 7 bases lying between them. The CDR3 DNA reads TGTGCCAGCAAGTCCCTCTATGGCTACACCTTC. Protein sequence: CASKSLYGYTF.

This clone has only a few counts. Other DNA variants within this sample encode the same CDR3. This rearrangement joins TRBV19 to TRBJ1-3; no firm D call. The CDR3 is 12 amino acids. Trimming shortened V by 5 bases and J by 1 base, and 3 bases separated the two germline ends. Germline CDR1 is LNHDA and CDR2 is SQIVND (reference sequence). CDR3 nucleotides: TGTGCCAGTAGTCTTTCTGGAAACACCATATATTTT. Protein sequence: CASSLSGNTIYF.

This clone has only a few counts. V is TRBV9 and J is TRBJ2-2; 12 nucleotides align to TRBD2. CDR1 and CDR2 from the germline V gene are SGDLS and YYNGEE. The V segment lost 3 bases and the J segment 5 bases; nucleotides outside the gene matches: 5. The CDR3 length is 16 residues. The CDR3 spells CASSASGGATTGELFF. In DNA form, the CDR3 reads TGTGCCAGCAGCGCTAGCGGGGGGGCCACTACCGGGGAGCTGTTTTTT.

This chain uses TRBV7-6 with TRBJ2-2, with a possible D match to TRBD1 (5 bases). Germline V gene sequence: CDR1 SGHVS, CDR2 FNYEAQ. This CDR3 has 16 amino acids. V lost 1 base, J lost 5 bases, and 14 bases lay in between. This CDR3 reads CASSLGVAGHTGELFF. The CDR3 DNA sequence: TGTGCCAGCAGCTTAGGTGTGGCAGGGCATACCGGGGAGCTGTTTTTT. The full variable domain, rest sourced from reference TRBV7-6 and TRBJ2-2, is GAGVSQSPRYKVTKRGQDVALRCDPISGHVSLYWYRQALGQGPEFLTYFNYEAQQDKSGLPNDRFSAERPEGSISTLTIQRTEQRDSAMYRCASSLGVAGHTGELFFGEGSRLTVL.

The genes are TRBV6-5 and TRBJ1-2; perhaps TRBD1 as D (6 bases). CDR1 is MNHEY and CDR2 is SVGAGI in the germline V gene. The CDR3 is 13 residues long. V was cut by 2 bases and J by 2 bases, with 6 bases left in between. In DNA, the CDR3 is TGTGCCAGCAGTTACCAGGGGAACTATGGCTACACCTTC. Protein sequence: CASSYQGNYGYTF.

The gene calls are TRBV7-9 and TRBJ1-2; tentative D call: TRBD1 (5 bases). Trimming shortened V by 0 bases and J by 0 bases, and 17 bases separated the two germline ends. Germline-derived CDR1 and CDR2 are SEHNR and FQNEAQ (reference sequence). This CDR3 comprises 18 residues. CDR3 sequence reads: CASSLAAGFMGANYGYTF. The CDR3 DNA reads TGTGCCAGCAGCTTAGCCGCAGGGTTCATGGGGGCTAACTATGGCTACACCTTC.

This clone was seen only once. This specimen includes other DNA sequences encoding the same CDR3. The rearrangement joins TRBV27 to TRBJ1-1; D perhaps matches TRBD1 (6 bases). V lost 4 bases and J lost 1, with 7 bases in between. The length of the CDR3 is 13 residues. Germline-derived CDR1 and CDR2 are MNHEY and SMNVEV (reference sequence). CDR3 coding DNA: TGTGCCAGCAGTTCAGGGGCGAACACTGAAGCTTTCTTT. As protein: CASSSGANTEAFF.

V is TRBV11-1 and J is TRBJ1-1; D remains ambiguous. Germline V lookup: CDR1 SGHAT, CDR2 FQDESV (reference sequence). The CDR3 totals 13 residues. V lost 5 bases, J lost 3 bases, and 10 bases lay in between. This CDR3 is CASSPNLYTEAFF. The CDR3, as DNA: TGTGCCAGCAGCCCAAATCTTTACACTGAAGCTTTCTTT.

The V call is TRBV2, the J call TRBJ1-1; weak D call: TRBD1 (5 bases). Germline V gene sequence: CDR1 SNHLY, CDR2 FYNNEI. The ends were cut back, 4 bases at V and 5 bases at J, with 14 bases in the middle. The CDR3 contains 14 residues. Written as DNA, the CDR3 is TGTGCCAGCAGTGTTGGCAGGGAGGCTACTGAAGCTTTCTTT. This sequence encodes CASSVGREATEAFF.

This clone has just a few counts. This sequence joins TRBV5-1 and TRBJ1-6; 7 bases are shared with TRBD1. CDR3 length: 15 amino acids. Germline V gene sequence: CDR1 SGHRS, CDR2 YFSETQ. V shed 2 bases and J 5 bases; nucleotides not matched to a gene: 4. CDR3 in amino acids: CASSLTGADNSPLHF. CDR3 DNA sequence: TGCGCCAGCAGCTTAACAGGGGCCGATAATTCACCCCTCCACTTT. The full variable domain, its missing parts supplied by reference TRBV5-1 and TRBJ1-6, is KAGVTQTPRYLIKTRGQQVTLSCSPISGHRSVSWYQQTPGQGLQFLFEYFSETQRNKGNFPGRFSGRQFSNSRSEMNVSTLELGDSALYLCASSLTGADNSPLHFGNGTRLTVT.

The genes are TRBV29-1 and TRBJ2-5; D is possibly TRBD2 (6 bases). This CDR3 has 12 residues. Trimming left V 6 bases short and J 2 bases short, with 10 bases between. Germline CDR1 is SQVTM and CDR2 is ANQGSEA. Here the CDR3 DNA reads TGCAGCGTGCGGGACGGGCAAGAGACCCAGTACTTC. Its translation is CSVRDGQETQYF. Using reference TRBV29-1 and TRBJ2-5 for the parts outside the CDR3, the full variable domain is SAVISQKPSRDICQRGTSLTIQCQVDSQVTMMFWYRQQPGQSLTLIATANQGSEATYESGFVIDKFPISRPNLTFSTLTVSNMSPEDSSIYLCSVRDGQETQYFGPGTRLLVL.

The chain carries TRBV25-1 and TRBJ1-2, with D tentatively TRBD1 (6 bases). The CDR3 contains 14 residues. Germline values: CDR1 MGHDK, CDR2 SYGVNS. The V gene lost 3 bases and the J gene lost 5 bases, with 13 bases spanning the gap. The CDR3 region has the DNA TGTGCCAGCAGTGACTCGACAGGATCATATGGCTACACCTTC. Translation gives CASSDSTGSYGYTF.

This clone was found a few times. The V gene is TRBV10-2, the J gene TRBJ1-1; 7 bases line up with TRBD1. J gave up 1 base and V 6 bases, and 5 bases lay outside the gene matches. CDR3 length: 14 residues. Per the germline V gene, CDR1 is WSHSY and CDR2 is SAAADI. The CDR3 region has the DNA TGCGCCAGCAGACTCGCAGGGGGGAACACTGAAGCTTTCTTT. Translating gives CASRLAGGNTEAFF.

V and J are TRBV9 and TRBJ2-1; 9 bases line up with TRBD2. The V and J ends lost 2 bases and 3 bases, in that order; junction bases with no gene match: 3. Germline V lookup: CDR1 SGDLS, CDR2 YYNGEE. This CDR3 is built from 15 residues. The chain's CDR3 is CASSVAGGSYNEQFF. In nucleotides, the CDR3 is TGTGCCAGCAGCGTCGCGGGGGGGAGCTACAATGAGCAGTTCTTC.

The chain combines TRBV18 with TRBJ1-2, with D hard to call. Per germline, CDR1 KGHSH and CDR2 LQKENI. The CDR3 is 14 amino acids. The ends were cut back, 6 bases at V and 7 bases at J, with 18 bases in the middle. This CDR3 reads CASSEDIDAAGYTF. The DNA of the CDR3 is TGTGCCAGCTCCGAAGATATCGATGCTGCTGGCTACACCTTC.